These 4 T cell receptor beta chains share one sample of origin, sequenced in a study. In TCRdb, the 5' RACE reads were re-called with MiXCR into one record per CDR3 protein. Of about 57,000 distinct CDR3 sequences listed, about 28% were seen once; the top ten hold approximately 3.3%. The sequenced sample was tumor-infiltrating memory CD4+ T cells sorted from the breast tumor. Specified subset: memory CD4+ T cells, CD4+CD45RO+CD25-. These TCRs come from a female donor with breast cancer.

This clonotype was detected a few times. The chain uses TRBV12-3 or TRBV12-4 and TRBJ2-1, with D possibly being TRBD1 or TRBD2 (6 bases each). Trimming took 5 bases from V and 7 from J, leaving 9 bases between them. The CDR3 consists of 12 residues. The CDR3 reads CASSGGRNEQFF. DNA of the CDR3: TGTGCCAGCAGTGGGGGGCGGAATGAGCAGTTCTTC.

The chain carries TRBV2 and TRBJ1-5, with 8 bases aligning to TRBD1. This CDR3 has 13 amino acids. CDR1 is SNHLY, CDR2 FYNNEI, per germline. The junction had 6 bases not matched to a gene; V was cut back by 8 bases and J by 6 bases. For the CDR3, the DNA is TGTGCCAGCGGCTCAGGGGGCGGTCAGCCCCAGCATTTT. Protein sequence: CASGSGGGQPQHF.

The genes are TRBV27 and TRBJ2-5, with a weak D call TRBD2 (6 bases). The CDR3 runs 15 residues. Trimming stripped 5 bases from V and 4 bases from J, with 17 bases between. Germline values: CDR1 MNHEY, CDR2 SMNVEV (reference sequence). The CDR3: CASSPRRGAGETQYF. The CDR3 DNA sequence: TGTGCCAGCAGTCCTCGGAGGGGAGCGGGAGAGACCCAGTACTTC.

The sample holds a few counts of this clonotype. This chain connects TRBV5-1 to TRBJ1-6; the D is unclear. CDR1 and CDR2 (germline): SGHRS, YFSETQ. The CDR3 runs to 15 residues. V dropped 0 bases and J dropped 6 bases, with 10 bases sitting between them. The CDR3 DNA follows: TGCGCCAGCAGCTTGGCGGGCGGATCTAATTCACCCCTCCACTTT. Its protein product is CASSLAGGSNSPLHF.